The clone carrying this T cell receptor (beta chain) is medium-sized (0.01 to 0.1%). The antigen remains undetermined. Source study methods: For papillary thyroid cancer, a distant-metastasis classifier was constructed from CDR3 differences observed across clinicopathological groups. TCRdb used MiXCR to call clones anew from the PCR reads. The V and J calls follow TCRdb's processing rather than the paper's. Of about 4,300 clones in the sample, about 31% were seen once. Germline values: CDR1 SGHRS, CDR2 YFSETQ. V was pared by 4 bases and J by 14 bases, with 20 bases between. The CDR3 runs 13 residues. This entry belongs to a study of metastatic and nonmetastatic thyroid tumors. The overall study: Peripheral blood and tumor or nodule samples from malignant and benign thyroid patients were compared. Study observations and caveats: Significantly higher TCR beta diversity was reportedly seen in malignant thyroid tumors than benign nodules, in blood and tumor.

Not a single patient had been given any form of treatment at any point before undergoing thyroid surgery. The sequencing sample was made of adjacent normal tissue. The TCR comes from a female donor with papillary thyroid cancer or a benign thyroid nodule (not recorded which). Some clones in this sample may be carry-over from other donors' samples. The chain links TRBV5-1 to TRBJ2-3; D is uncertain. CDR3 in DNA: TGCGCCAGCAGCGTGGACCTCGCGGCCCCTAGGTATTTT. Its translation is CASSVDLAAPRYF.